The present T cell receptor (beta chain) was sequenced within a study of T cell responses to AZD1222 COVID-19 vaccine. Profiling relied on immunoSEQ multiplex PCR, and the TCRdb table lists in-frame clones only, not all of them. The top ten clones hold roughly 7% of a sample with approximately 120,000 clones, 90% of them seen once. The CDR3 is 13 residues long. Germline V gene data show CDR1 as SGHRS and CDR2 as YFSETQ. With 0 bases removed from V and 8 bases from J, the gap between germline ends came to 9 bases. Points on this clone: Its matching antigen is unknown.

Study results and limitations: Females made up more of the donors, who were largely white British, and clonal diversity may have come out too low. Repertoires were obtained only post-peak T cell response. Two AZD1222 administrations were followed by greater Spike-specific TCR breadth and depth. Mapped onto spike, vaccine-associated CD4 TCRs spanned it and were dominant at 160-218 and 743-854.

This chain uses TRBV5-1 with TRBJ2-1, with D possibly matching TRBD2 (5 bases). This TCR came from an adult in good health. Material: peripheral blood, obtained on day 0 of AZD1222 vaccination. The CDR3 protein is CASSLGAGDEQFF. The CDR3 nucleotides are TGCGCCAGCAGCTTGGGTGCGGGCGATGAGCAGTTCTTC.